Presented here are 5 T cell receptor beta chains from one specimen sequenced in a study of post-analysis software for immune sequencing data. Overall study results and limits: Relative to controls, patients had five TRBV segments at higher frequency, with TRBV5-6, TRBV5-1 and TRBV20-1 among these.

Included in the TCR beta cDNA libraries were unique molecular identifiers. TCRdb re-called the PCR reads through MiXCR, storing one row per CDR3 protein. The profile covers 800,000 to 950,000 distinct CDR3 sequences, with roughly 50% appearing a single time and under 6% taken by the ten largest. Antigens for these TCRs are unknown. Specimen: blood. Receptors were obtained from a girl aged 5-17 years with multiple sclerosis.

V and J are TRBV9 and TRBJ2-5; 9 bases align to TRBD1. Per the germline V gene, CDR1 is SGDLS and CDR2 is YYNGEE. After removal of 3 bases from V and 5 bases from J, the junction contained 5 bases not matched to a gene. This CDR3 has 14 amino acids. CDR3 coding DNA: TGTGCCAGCAGCGCGGACAGGGGTGGGGAGACCCAGTACTTC. This sequence encodes CASSADRGGETQYF.

A few counts support this clonotype. The chain has TRBV7-2 and TRBJ1-5; D perhaps matches TRBD1 (6 bases). The length of the CDR3 is 15 residues. CDR1 is SGHTA and CDR2 is FQGNSA in the germline V gene. With 5 bases removed from V and 2 bases from J, the gap between germline ends came to 13 bases. The CDR3 DNA sequence: TGTGCCAGCAGCCGGGGGGCGACGGGCAATCAGCCCCAGCATTTT. Protein: CASSRGATGNQPQHF.

This chain connects TRBV7-6 to TRBJ2-3; TRBD2 aligns across 7 bases. CDR1 SGHVS and CDR2 FNYEAQ come from the germline V gene. This CDR3 contains 17 residues. V was clipped by 5 bases and J by 6 bases; unmatched bases: 17. CDR3 nucleotide sequence: TGTGCCAGCAGCCCCCAGGGAGGGCAACCACGTTCGGATACGCAGTATTTT. Its translation is CASSPQGGQPRSDTQYF.

This chain joins TRBV12-3 or TRBV12-4 and TRBJ1-5; D is undetermined. The CDR3 has 13 amino acids. The germline V and J ends were trimmed by 3 bases and 5 bases, with 8 bases remaining between them. The CDR3 DNA follows: TGTGCCAGCAGTTTCGAATCGCATCAGCCCCAGCATTTT. This codes for CASSFESHQPQHF.

This clonotype has just one count. The chain recombines TRBV6-2 or TRBV6-3 with TRBJ2-6, with D unclear. The CDR3 is 14 residues long. Trimming took 7 bases from V and 4 from J, leaving 11 bases between them. Germline V gene lookup returns CDR1 MNHEY and CDR2 SVGEGT. CDR3 bases: TGTGCCAGCACTCACCAGGCGGGGGCCAACGTCCTGACTTTC. It encodes CASTHQAGANVLTF.